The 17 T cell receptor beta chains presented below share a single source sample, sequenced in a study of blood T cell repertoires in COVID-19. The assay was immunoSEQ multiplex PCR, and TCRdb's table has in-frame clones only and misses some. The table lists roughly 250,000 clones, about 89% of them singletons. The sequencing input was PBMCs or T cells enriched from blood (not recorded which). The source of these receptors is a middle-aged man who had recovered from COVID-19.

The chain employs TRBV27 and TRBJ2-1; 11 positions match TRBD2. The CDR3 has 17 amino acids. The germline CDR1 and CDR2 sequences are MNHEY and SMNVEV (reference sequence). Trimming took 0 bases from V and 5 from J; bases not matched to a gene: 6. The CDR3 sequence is CASSLSLLAGGHNEQFF. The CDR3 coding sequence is TGTGCCAGCAGTTTATCCCTCCTAGCGGGAGGCCACAATGAGCAGTTCTTC.

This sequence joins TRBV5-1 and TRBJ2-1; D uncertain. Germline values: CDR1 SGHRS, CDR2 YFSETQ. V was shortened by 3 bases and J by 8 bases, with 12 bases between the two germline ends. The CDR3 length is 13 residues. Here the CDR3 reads CASSSLTDDEQFF. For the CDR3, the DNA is TGCGCCAGCAGCTCGCTTACAGACGATGAGCAGTTCTTC.

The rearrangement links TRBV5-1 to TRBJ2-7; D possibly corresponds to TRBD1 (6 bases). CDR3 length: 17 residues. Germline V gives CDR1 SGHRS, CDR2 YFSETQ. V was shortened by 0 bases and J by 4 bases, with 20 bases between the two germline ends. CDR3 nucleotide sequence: TGCGCCAGCAGCTTGGCCCAAACTCGGGACACAACGTACGAGCAGTACTTC. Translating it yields CASSLAQTRDTTYEQYF.

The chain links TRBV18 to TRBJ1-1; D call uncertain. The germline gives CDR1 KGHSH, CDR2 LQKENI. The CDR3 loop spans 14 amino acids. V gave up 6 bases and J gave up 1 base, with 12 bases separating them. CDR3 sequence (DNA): TGTGCCAGCTCGACCGCTGCAGGGAACACTGAAGCTTTCTTT. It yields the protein CASSTAAGNTEAFF.

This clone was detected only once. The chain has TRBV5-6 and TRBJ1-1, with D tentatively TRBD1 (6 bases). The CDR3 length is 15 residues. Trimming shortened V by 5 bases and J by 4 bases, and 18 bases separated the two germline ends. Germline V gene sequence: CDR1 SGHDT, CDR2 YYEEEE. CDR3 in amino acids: CASRKVDREGTEAFF. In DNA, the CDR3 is TGTGCCAGCAGAAAAGTGGACAGAGAAGGCACTGAAGCTTTCTTT.

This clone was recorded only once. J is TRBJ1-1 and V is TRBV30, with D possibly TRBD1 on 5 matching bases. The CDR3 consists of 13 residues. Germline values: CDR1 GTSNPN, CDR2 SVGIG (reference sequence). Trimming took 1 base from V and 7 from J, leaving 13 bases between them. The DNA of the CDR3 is TGTGCCTGGAGTGGCGGTCAGGGATTTGAAGCTTTCTTT. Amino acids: CAWSGGQGFEAFF.

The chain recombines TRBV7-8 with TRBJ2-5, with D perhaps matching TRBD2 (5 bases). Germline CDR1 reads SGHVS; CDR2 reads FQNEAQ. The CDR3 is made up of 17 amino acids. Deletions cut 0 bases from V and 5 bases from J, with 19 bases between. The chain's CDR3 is CASSLAVIYGGGETQYF. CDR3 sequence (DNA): TGTGCCAGCAGCTTAGCGGTCATTTACGGAGGCGGGGAGACCCAGTACTTC.

The CDR3 nucleotides are TGTGCCAGCAGCTTAGATGGTCAGGGGTCCTACGAGCAGTACTTC. Its protein product is CASSLDGQGSYEQYF. The V and J genes are TRBV13 and TRBJ2-7; the D gene is possibly TRBD1 (6 bases). The CDR3 totals 15 residues. Between the trimmed V and J ends, which lost 1 base and 1 base, there was a span of 11 bases. The germline V gene has CDR1 PRHDT and CDR2 FYEKMQ (reference sequence).

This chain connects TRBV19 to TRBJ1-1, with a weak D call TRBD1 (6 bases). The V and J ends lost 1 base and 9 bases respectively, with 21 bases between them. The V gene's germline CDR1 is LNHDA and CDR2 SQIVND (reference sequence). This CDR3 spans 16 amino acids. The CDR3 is CASSIAFGGGGKQAFF. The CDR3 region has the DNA TGTGCCAGTAGTATAGCTTTCGGGGGAGGGGGAAAACAAGCTTTCTTT.

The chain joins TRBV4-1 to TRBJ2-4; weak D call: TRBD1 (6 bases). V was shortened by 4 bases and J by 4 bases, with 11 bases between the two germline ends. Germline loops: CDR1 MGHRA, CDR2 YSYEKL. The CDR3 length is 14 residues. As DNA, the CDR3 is TGCGCCAGCAGCCCTTGGACAGCAAAAAACATTCAGTACTTC. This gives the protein CASSPWTAKNIQYF.

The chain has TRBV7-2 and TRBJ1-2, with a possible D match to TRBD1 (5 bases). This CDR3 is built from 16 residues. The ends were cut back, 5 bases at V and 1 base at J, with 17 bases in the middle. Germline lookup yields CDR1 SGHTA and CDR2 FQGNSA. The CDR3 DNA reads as TGTGCCAGCAGCCCGGGGGGAGGGCACCTTAACTATGGCTACACCTTC. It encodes CASSPGGGHLNYGYTF.

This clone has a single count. The CDR3 nucleotides read TGCGCCAGCAGCCCCGGACCTGACAGTTACGAGCAGTACTTC. Its translation: CASSPGPDSYEQYF. This chain uses TRBV5-1 with TRBJ2-7; D possibly corresponds to TRBD1 (5 bases). Trimming pared 4 bases from V and 4 bases from J, leaving 15 bases between. The CDR3 totals 14 residues. Per the germline V gene, CDR1 is SGHRS and CDR2 is YFSETQ.

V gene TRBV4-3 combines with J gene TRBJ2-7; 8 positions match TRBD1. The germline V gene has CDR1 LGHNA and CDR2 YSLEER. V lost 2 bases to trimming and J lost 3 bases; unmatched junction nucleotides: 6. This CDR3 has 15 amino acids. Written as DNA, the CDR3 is TGCGCCAGCAGCCAATCCGGACAGGGCAACTACGAGCAGTACTTC. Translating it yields CASSQSGQGNYEQYF.

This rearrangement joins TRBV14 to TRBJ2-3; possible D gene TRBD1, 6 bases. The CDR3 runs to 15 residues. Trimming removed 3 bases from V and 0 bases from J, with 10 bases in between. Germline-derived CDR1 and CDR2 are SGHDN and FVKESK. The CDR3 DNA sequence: TGTGCCAGCAGCCATCGAAGGGGGAGCACAGATACGCAGTATTTT. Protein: CASSHRRGSTDTQYF.

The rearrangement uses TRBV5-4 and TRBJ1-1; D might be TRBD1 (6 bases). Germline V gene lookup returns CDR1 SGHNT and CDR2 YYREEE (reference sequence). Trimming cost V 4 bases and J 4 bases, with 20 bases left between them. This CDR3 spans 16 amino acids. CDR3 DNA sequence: TGTGCCAGCAGCCCAACTCCGGGACAACGCTTCACTGAAGCTTTCTTT. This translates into CASSPTPGQRFTEAFF. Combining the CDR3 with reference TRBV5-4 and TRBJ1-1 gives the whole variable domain ETGVTQSPTHLIKTRGQQVTLRCSSQSGHNTVSWYQQALGQGPQFIFQYYREEENGRGNFPPRFSGLQFPNYSSELNVNALELDDSALYLCASSPTPGQRFTEAFFGQGTRLTVV.

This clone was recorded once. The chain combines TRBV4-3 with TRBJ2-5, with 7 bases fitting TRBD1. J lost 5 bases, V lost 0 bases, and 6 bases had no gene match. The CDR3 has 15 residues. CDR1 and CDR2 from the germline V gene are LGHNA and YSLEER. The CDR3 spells CASSQDTGVGETQYF. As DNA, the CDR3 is TGCGCCAGCAGCCAAGATACAGGGGTTGGCGAGACCCAGTACTTC.

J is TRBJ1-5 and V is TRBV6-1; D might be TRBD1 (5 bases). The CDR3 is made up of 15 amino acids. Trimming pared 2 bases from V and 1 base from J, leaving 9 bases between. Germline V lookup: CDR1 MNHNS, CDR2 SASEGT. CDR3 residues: CASSELDRSNQPQHF. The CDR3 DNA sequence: TGTGCCAGCAGTGAATTAGACAGAAGCAATCAGCCCCAGCATTTT.